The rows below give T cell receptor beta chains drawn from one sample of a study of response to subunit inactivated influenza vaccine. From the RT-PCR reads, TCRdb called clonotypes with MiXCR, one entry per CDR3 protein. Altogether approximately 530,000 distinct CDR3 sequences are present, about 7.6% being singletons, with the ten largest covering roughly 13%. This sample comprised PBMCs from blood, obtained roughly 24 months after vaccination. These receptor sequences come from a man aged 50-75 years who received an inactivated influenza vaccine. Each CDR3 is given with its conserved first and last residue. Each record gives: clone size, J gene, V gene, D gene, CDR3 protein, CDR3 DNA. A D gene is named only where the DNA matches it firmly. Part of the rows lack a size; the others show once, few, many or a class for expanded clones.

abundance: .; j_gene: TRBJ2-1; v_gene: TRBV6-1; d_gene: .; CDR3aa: CGRTGGFYNEQFF; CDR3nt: TGTGGCAGAACCGGGGGCTTCTACAATGAGCAGTTCTTC
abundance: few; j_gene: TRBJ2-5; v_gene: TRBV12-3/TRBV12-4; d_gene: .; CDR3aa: CASSLDQRTQETQYF; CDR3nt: TGTGCCAGCAGTTTAGACCAGAGAACCCAAGAGACCCAGTACTTC
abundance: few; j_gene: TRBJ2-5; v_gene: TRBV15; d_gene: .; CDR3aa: CATSRTRTARETQYF; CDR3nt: TGTGCCACCAGCAGAACACGGACAGCCCGGGAGACCCAGTACTTC
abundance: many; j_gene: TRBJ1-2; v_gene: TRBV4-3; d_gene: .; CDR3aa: CASSPNPTSPYTF; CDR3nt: TGCGCCAGCAGCCCGAACCCGACAAGTCCCTACACCTTC
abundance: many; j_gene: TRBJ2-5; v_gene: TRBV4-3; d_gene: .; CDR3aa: CASSQNAGTRTETQYF; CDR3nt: TGCGCCAGCAGCCAAAACGCCGGGACCAGGACAGAGACCCAGTACTTC
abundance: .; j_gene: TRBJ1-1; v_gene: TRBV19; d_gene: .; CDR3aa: CASSVILGTTEAFF; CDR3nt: TGTGCCAGTAGTGTGATCCTGGGCACCACTGAAGCTTTCTTT
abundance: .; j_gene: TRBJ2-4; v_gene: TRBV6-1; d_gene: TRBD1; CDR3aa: CASSDALTTGSDIQYF; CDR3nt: TGTGCCAGCAGTGATGCCCTCACGACAGGGTCGGACATTCAGTACTTC
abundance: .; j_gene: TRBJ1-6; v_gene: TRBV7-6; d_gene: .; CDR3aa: CASSLSVRDNSPLHF; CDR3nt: TGTGCCAGCAGCTTATCGGTCAGGGATAATTCACCCCTCCACTTT
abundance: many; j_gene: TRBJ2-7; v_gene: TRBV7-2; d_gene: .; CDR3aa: CASSRRASYEQYF; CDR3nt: TGTGCCAGCAGCCGAAGGGCATCCTACGAGCAGTACTTC
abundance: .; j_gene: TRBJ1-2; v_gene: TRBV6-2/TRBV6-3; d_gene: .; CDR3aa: CASSAALGHLRYGYTF; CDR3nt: TGTGCCAGCAGTGCCGCCCTCGGGCACCTCCGCTATGGCTACACCTTC
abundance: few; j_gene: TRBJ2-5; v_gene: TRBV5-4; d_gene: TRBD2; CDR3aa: CASSLGLAGGKETQYF; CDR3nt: TGTGCCAGCAGCTTGGGACTAGCGGGGGGAAAAGAGACCCAGTACTTC
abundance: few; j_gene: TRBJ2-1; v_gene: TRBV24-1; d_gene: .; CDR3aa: CATSDRQWGEQFF; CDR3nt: TGTGCCACCAGTGACAGACAGTGGGGTGAGCAGTTCTTC
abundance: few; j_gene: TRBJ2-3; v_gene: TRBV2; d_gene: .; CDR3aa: CASNRAGPTDTQYF; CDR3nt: TGTGCCAGCAATCGGGCAGGTCCCACAGATACGCAGTATTTT
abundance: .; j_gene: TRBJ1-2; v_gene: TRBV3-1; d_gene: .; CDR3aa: CASSQGFRLYTNYGYTF; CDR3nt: TGTGCCAGCAGCCAGGGGTTTCGACTCTACACTAACTATGGCTACACCTTC
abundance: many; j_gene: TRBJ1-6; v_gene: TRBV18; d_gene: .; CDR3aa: CASSPEMGRLNSPLHF; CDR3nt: TGTGCCAGCTCACCAGAGATGGGACGGCTCAATTCACCCCTCCACTTT
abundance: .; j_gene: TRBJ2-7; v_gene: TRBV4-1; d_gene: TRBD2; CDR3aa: CASSQVSSGGTYEQYF; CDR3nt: TGCGCCAGCAGCCAAGTAAGCAGCGGGGGGACCTACGAGCAGTACTTC
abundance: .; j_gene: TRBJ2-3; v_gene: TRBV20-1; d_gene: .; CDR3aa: CSASRGSTDTQYF; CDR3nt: TGCAGTGCTAGTCGTGGAAGCACAGATACGCAGTATTTT
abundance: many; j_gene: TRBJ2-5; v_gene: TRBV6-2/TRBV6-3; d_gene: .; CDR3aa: CASSYSSGRLREQETQYF; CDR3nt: TGTGCCAGCAGTTACTCGAGTGGGAGACTCCGGGAGCAAGAGACCCAGTACTTC
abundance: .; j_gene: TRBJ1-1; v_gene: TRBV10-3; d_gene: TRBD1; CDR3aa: CAISESSGTGGRAEAFF; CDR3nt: TGTGCCATCAGTGAGTCTTCTGGGACAGGGGGAAGGGCTGAAGCTTTCTTT
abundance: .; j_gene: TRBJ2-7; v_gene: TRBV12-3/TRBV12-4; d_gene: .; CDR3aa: CASSPGARSYEQYF; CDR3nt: TGTGCCAGCAGTCCCGGTGCAAGGTCCTACGAGCAGTACTTC
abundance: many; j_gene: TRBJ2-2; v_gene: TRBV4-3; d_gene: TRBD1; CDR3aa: CASSRGQGDTGELFF; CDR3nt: TGCGCCAGCAGCCGGGGACAGGGAGACACCGGGGAGCTGTTTTTT
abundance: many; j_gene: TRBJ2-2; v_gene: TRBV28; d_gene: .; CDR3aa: CASSSRRQMMFF; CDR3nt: TGTGCCAGCAGTTCACGGAGACAGATGATGTTTTTT
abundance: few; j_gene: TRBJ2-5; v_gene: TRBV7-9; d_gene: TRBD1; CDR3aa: CASSPSEGAGETQYF; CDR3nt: TGTGCCAGCAGCCCCTCCGAGGGGGCGGGAGAGACCCAGTACTTC
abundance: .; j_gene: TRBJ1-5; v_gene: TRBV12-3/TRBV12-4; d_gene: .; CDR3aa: CASSVPHQPQHF; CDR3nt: TGTGCCAGCAGTGTCCCGCATCAGCCCCAGCATTTT
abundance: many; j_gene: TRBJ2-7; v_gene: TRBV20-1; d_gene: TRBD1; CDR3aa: CSARQGEYEQYF; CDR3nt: TGCAGTGCTAGACAGGGGGAGTACGAGCAGTACTTC
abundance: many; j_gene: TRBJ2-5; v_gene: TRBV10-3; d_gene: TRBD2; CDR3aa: CAISGAGEGETQYF; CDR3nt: TGTGCCATCAGTGGTGCGGGAGAGGGAGAGACCCAGTACTTC
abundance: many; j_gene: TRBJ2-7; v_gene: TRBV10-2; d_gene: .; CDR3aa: CASYHSTSPSSYEQYF; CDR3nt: TGCGCCAGCTACCATTCTACTAGCCCGAGCTCCTACGAGCAGTACTTC
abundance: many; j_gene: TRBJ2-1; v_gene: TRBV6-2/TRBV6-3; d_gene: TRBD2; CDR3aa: CASIQRREGRNEQFF; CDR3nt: TGTGCCAGCATCCAGCGGCGGGAGGGCCGAAATGAGCAGTTCTTC
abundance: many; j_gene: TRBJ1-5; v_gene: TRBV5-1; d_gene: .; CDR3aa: CASSSSPGHDQPQHF; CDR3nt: TGCGCCAGCAGCTCCTCGCCGGGTCATGATCAGCCCCAGCATTTT
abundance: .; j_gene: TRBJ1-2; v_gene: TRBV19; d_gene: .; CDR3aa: CASSTGVNGYTF; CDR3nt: TGTGCCAGTAGTACGGGTGTGAATGGCTACACCTTC
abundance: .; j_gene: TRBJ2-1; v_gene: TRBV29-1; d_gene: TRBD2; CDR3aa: CSVESPLGGKTYNEQFF; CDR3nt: TGCAGCGTTGAGTCGCCGCTGGGGGGGAAAACCTACAATGAGCAGTTCTTC
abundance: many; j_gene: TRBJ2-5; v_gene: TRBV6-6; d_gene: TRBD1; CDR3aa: CASSYSPGQGLETQYF; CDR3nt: TGTGCCAGCAGTTACTCGCCGGGACAGGGGTTGGAGACCCAGTACTTC
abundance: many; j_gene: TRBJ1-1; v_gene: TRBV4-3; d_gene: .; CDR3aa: CASSQDKAGRAFF; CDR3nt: TGCGCCAGCAGCCAAGATAAAGCGGGGAGGGCTTTCTTT
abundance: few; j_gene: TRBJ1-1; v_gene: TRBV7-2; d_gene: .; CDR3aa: CASSYQGVGTEAFF; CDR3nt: TGTGCCAGCAGCTATCAGGGCGTTGGCACTGAAGCTTTCTTT
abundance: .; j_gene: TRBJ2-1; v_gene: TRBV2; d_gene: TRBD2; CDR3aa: CASSEARTSGRAEFF; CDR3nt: TGTGCCAGCAGTGAAGCGAGGACTAGCGGGAGGGCCGAATTCTTC
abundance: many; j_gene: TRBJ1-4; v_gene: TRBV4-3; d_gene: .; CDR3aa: CASSPKGGTNEKLFF; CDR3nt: TGCGCCAGCAGCCCGAAAGGGGGAACTAATGAAAAACTGTTTTTT
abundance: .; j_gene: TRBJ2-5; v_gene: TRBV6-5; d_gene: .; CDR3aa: CASSTNQETQYF; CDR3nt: TGTGCCAGCAGTACGAACCAAGAGACCCAGTACTTC
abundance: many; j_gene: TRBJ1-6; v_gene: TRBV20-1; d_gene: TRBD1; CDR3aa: CSARGDRRSPLHF; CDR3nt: TGCAGTGCTAGAGGGGACAGGAGATCACCCCTCCACTTT